Each of the 15 T cell receptor beta chains below was sequenced from the same sample in a study of blood T cell repertoires in COVID-19. Assay: immunoSEQ multiplex PCR; the TCRdb copy retains only in-frame clones and omits some. The sample yields around 100,000 clones, about 89% seen once. Input material: peripheral blood. The origin of the receptors is a woman aged 55-70 years with acute or convalescent COVID-19.

This sequence joins TRBV7-8 and TRBJ1-1; TRBD1 matches at 7 bases. The length of the CDR3 is 14 residues. J gave up 10 bases and V 5 bases, and 13 bases lay outside the gene matches. Germline V gene sequence: CDR1 SGHVS, CDR2 FQNEAQ. CDR3 sequence (DNA): TGTGCCAGCAGCAAAGCAGGACAGGCGGGGTTAGCTTTCTTT. Residues: CASSKAGQAGLAFF.

The chain combines TRBV28 with TRBJ1-3; 11 bases align to TRBD1. The germline V gene has CDR1 MDHEN and CDR2 SYDVKM. V was pared by 6 bases and J by 4 bases, with 8 bases of the junction left unmatched. There are 16 residues in the CDR3. The CDR3 DNA is TGTGCCAGCAGGGCCGGGACAGGGGGATTAGGAAACACCATATATTTT. This encodes CASRAGTGGLGNTIYF.

DNA of the CDR3: TGTGCCAGCAGTTTCCTTTCCTCCTATGGCTACACCTTC. Protein: CASSFLSSYGYTF. V is TRBV6-6 and J is TRBJ1-2; D unresolved. The germline V and J ends were trimmed by 4 bases and 4 bases, with 10 bases remaining between them. Germline V gene data show CDR1 as MNHNY and CDR2 as SVGAGI (reference sequence). The CDR3 contains 13 residues.

The V call is TRBV28, the J call TRBJ2-2, with 8 bases identical to TRBD2. Germline trimming cut 4 bases from V and 4 bases from J; bases unmatched to any gene: 5. From germline, CDR1 is MDHEN and CDR2 SYDVKM. The CDR3 runs 15 residues. The CDR3 region has the DNA TGTGCCAGCAGTTCGATCGGGGGGGCCACCGGGGAGCTGTTTTTT. Residues: CASSSIGGATGELFF.

V and J are TRBV4-2 and TRBJ1-3; 9 bases match TRBD1. Germline CDR1 is LGHNA and CDR2 is YNFKEQ. The V gene end was trimmed by 4 bases and the J gene end by 6 bases; junction bases not matched to a gene: 4. This CDR3 spans 14 amino acids. The CDR3 DNA sequence: TGTGCCAGCAGCCTGGGACAGGGAGAAAACACCATATATTTT. It yields the protein CASSLGQGENTIYF.

This chain uses TRBV6-5 with TRBJ1-5, with a tentative D call TRBD1 (5 bases). Trimming stripped 7 bases from V and 3 bases from J, with 16 bases between. The CDR3 sequence is 15 residues long. Germline V lookup: CDR1 MNHEY, CDR2 SVGAGI. CDR3 DNA: TGTGCCAGCATCTCATATTCGGGGGTCAATCAGCCCCAGCATTTT. The encoded protein is CASISYSGVNQPQHF.

The rearrangement joins TRBV19 to TRBJ1-4; 8 bases agree with TRBD1. Germline lookup yields CDR1 LNHDA and CDR2 SQIVND (reference sequence). The CDR3 extends over 14 amino acids. The V segment lost 8 bases and the J segment 2 bases; nucleotides outside the gene matches: 4. DNA for the CDR3: TGTGCCAGTTGCTACAGGGGGACTAATGAAAAACTGTTTTTT. Residues: CASCYRGTNEKLFF.

J is TRBJ1-6 and V is TRBV19; D gene ambiguous. Per germline, CDR1 LNHDA and CDR2 SQIVND (reference sequence). The ends were cut back, 5 bases at V and 7 bases at J, with 15 bases in the middle. This CDR3 is 15 amino acids long. CDR3 sequence reads: CASSSRTAGNSPLHF. CDR3 nucleotides: TGTGCCAGTAGTTCGAGGACCGCGGGGAATTCACCCCTCCACTTT. The complete variable domain, with remaining parts taken from reference TRBV19 and TRBJ1-6, reads DGGITQSPKYLFRKEGQNVTLSCEQNLNHDAMYWYRQDPGQGLRLIYYSQIVNDFQKGDIAEGYSVSREKKESFPLTVTSAQKNPTAFYLCASSSRTAGNSPLHFGNGTRLTVT.

This chain joins TRBV28 and TRBJ2-1; D is uncertain. Germline assignment: CDR1 MDHEN and CDR2 SYDVKM. Trimming left V 3 bases short and J 8 bases short, with 5 bases between. CDR3 length: 11 amino acids. DNA for the CDR3: TGTGCCAGCAGTTTCCGGGATGAGCAGTTCTTC. The encoded protein is CASSFRDEQFF.

CDR3 DNA: TGTGCCAGCAGTCGGGACTTCGGCTCCTACAATGAGCAGTTCTTC. Translating it yields CASSRDFGSYNEQFF. The genes are TRBV28 and TRBJ2-1; a weak D match, TRBD2 (6 bases). The CDR3 is made up of 15 amino acids. Trimming took 5 bases from V and 0 from J, leaving 11 bases between them. The germline V gene has CDR1 MDHEN and CDR2 SYDVKM. Using reference TRBV28 and TRBJ2-1 for the parts outside the CDR3, the full variable domain is DVKVTQSSRYLVKRTGEKVFLECVQDMDHENMFWYRQDPGLGLRLIYFSYDVKMKEKGDIPEGYSVSREKKERFSLILESASTNQTSMYLCASSRDFGSYNEQFFGPGTRLTVL.

The V call is TRBV19, the J call TRBJ2-1, with 11 bases lining up with TRBD2. V was clipped by 1 base and J by 2 bases; unmatched bases: 1. This CDR3 spans 16 amino acids. The germline V gene has CDR1 LNHDA and CDR2 SQIVND (reference sequence). CDR3 in amino acids: CASSIGGLAAYNEQFF. The CDR3 DNA sequence: TGTGCCAGTAGTATAGGGGGACTAGCGGCCTACAATGAGCAGTTCTTC.

The chain carries TRBV7-8 and TRBJ1-5, with TRBD1 matching over 7 bases. V shed 4 bases, J shed 0 bases, and the junction held 9 bases outside the gene matches. Germline CDR1 is SGHVS and CDR2 is FQNEAQ. The CDR3 is 17 residues long. CDR3 amino acids: CASSSWTGTDSNQPQHF. The CDR3 DNA is TGTGCCAGCAGCTCCTGGACCGGGACAGATAGCAATCAGCCCCAGCATTTT.

This rearrangement joins TRBV18 to TRBJ2-5, with 9 bases matching TRBD1. Unmatched junction bases numbered 2, after V lost 3 bases and J lost 3 bases. Germline CDR1 reads KGHSH; CDR2 reads LQKENI. This CDR3 has 14 residues. As DNA, the CDR3 is TGTGCCAGCTCACCCCGACAGGGGGAAGAGACCCAGTACTTC. Amino acid sequence: CASSPRQGEETQYF.

This rearrangement joins TRBV28 to TRBJ1-1; 8 nucleotides agree with TRBD1. This CDR3 is 16 amino acids long. Per germline, CDR1 MDHEN and CDR2 SYDVKM. The V and J ends lost 5 bases and 0 bases, in that order; junction bases with no gene match: 8. The CDR3, as DNA: TGTGCCAGCAGTACAGGGGGTGGGGGTTTGAACACTGAAGCTTTCTTT. It codes for CASSTGGGGLNTEAFF.

CDR3 in DNA: TGTGCCAGTCGGCTTGGAGGGGAAGAAAAACTGTTTTTT. This translates into CASRLGGEEKLFF. This chain joins TRBV19 and TRBJ1-4, with a possible D match to TRBD1 (5 bases). V lost 8 bases and J lost 8, with 15 bases in between. The CDR3 totals 13 residues. Germline CDR1 reads LNHDA; CDR2 reads SQIVND (reference sequence).